The 3 T cell receptor beta chains given below trace back to one sample, sequenced in a study of blood T cell repertoires in COVID-19 (dated by TCRdb to the early 2020s). To prepare the library, the immunoSEQ multiplex PCR assay was applied. Drawn from immuneACCESS, this table holds only the in-frame rearrangements with V and J called that TCRdb kept. Clones are partly lost; checked studies trace under half to an unresolved V gene and leave the rest unexplained. The sample profile shows 44,000 or so clones; 83% of them were found once. Of the sample, 8% to 10% falls within the top ten clones. Sequenced sample: peripheral blood. These receptors were obtained from a man aged 80 or over in a cohort sampled during active COVID-19.

This clone was seen just once. The CDR3 nucleotides are TGTGCCAGCAGCCAAGGTGACGGGAACTATGGCTACACCTTC. Amino acids: CASSQGDGNYGYTF. The chain joins TRBV3-1 (or the pseudogene TRBV3-2) to TRBJ1-2, with D unresolved. Trimming took 1 base from V and 2 from J, leaving 8 bases between them. Germline lookup yields CDR1 LGHDT and CDR2 YNNKEL (reference sequence). There are 14 residues in the CDR3.

The table lists this clone with a count of one. This chain joins TRBV7-9 and TRBJ1-4, with 10 nucleotides matching TRBD1. The CDR3 runs 15 residues. Germline lookup yields CDR1 SEHNR and CDR2 FQNEAQ (reference sequence). V shed 5 bases, J shed 7 bases, and the junction held 7 bases outside the gene matches. Written as DNA, the CDR3 is TGTGCCAGCAGCCCTCCGGGACAGGGGTTTGAAAAACTGTTTTTT. It yields the protein CASSPPGQGFEKLFF.

The gene calls are TRBV18 and TRBJ1-4, with D unclear. This CDR3 has 17 amino acids. Germline CDR1 KGHSH, CDR2 LQKENI. V gave up 3 bases and J gave up 8 bases, with 22 bases separating them. The DNA for the CDR3 is TGTGCCAGCTCACCGAACCCCTCCGTGGGCAGTAACGAAAAACTGTTTTTT. It is translated as CASSPNPSVGSNEKLFF.